The T cell receptor (beta chain) under discussion was sequenced for a study of T cell repertoires in cytomegalovirus infection. The V end was cut by 3 bases, the J end by 4 bases, with 10 bases between. The CDR3 is 14 amino acids. From germline, CDR1 is MNHNS and CDR2 SASEGT. TCRdb re-called the reads through MiXCR, storing one row per CDR3 protein. The sample yields roughly 190,000 distinct CDR3 sequences, 9.5% seen once. The sequencing input was PBMCs. The V and J genes are TRBV6-1 and TRBJ1-3; D is ambiguous. This TCR derives from a human donor in good health (CMV status not recorded). Some clones in this sample may be carry-over from other donors' samples. The CDR3 loop is CASSDRTPGNTIYF. The CDR3, as DNA: TGTGCCAGCAGTGACCGGACGCCGGGAAACACCATATATTTT.